Presented here are 31 T cell receptor beta chains from one specimen sequenced in a study of tissue T cells after allogeneic stem cell transplantation. Assay used: immunoSEQ multiplex PCR; TCRdb lists only in-frame clones, some missing. The profile shows approximately 4,400 clones, 45% to 50% of them singletons. As for time point: mouse harvest day 14 after allogeneic transplant. The graft held 10^6 splenic CD5+ T cells and 10^7 T-cell-depleted bone marrow cells. Sequenced input: lymph node tissue. The receptors stem from a female BALB/c mouse given C57BL/6 T cells with graft-versus-host disease after an allogeneic hematopoietic cell transplant.

This clone was observed once. Mouse germline and gene names are used. The read comes to an end 1 residue before the CDR3 does, leaving the germline J gene to fill in the end. The chain joins TRBV31 to TRBJ1-2; maybe TRBD1 (5 bases). The CDR3 spans 14 residues. Deletions cut 0 bases from V and 0 bases from J, with 8 bases between. Germline CDR1 reads GKSSPN; CDR2 reads SITVG. The CDR3 loop reads CAWSLGRANSDYTF. CDR3 DNA, as far as it was read: TGTGCCTGGAGTCTAGGCAGGGCAAACTCCGACTACACC. Supplemented by reference TRBV31 and TRBJ1-2, the full variable domain reads AQTIHQWPVAEIKAVGSPLSLGCTIKGKSSPNLYWYWQATGGTLQQLFYSITVGQVESVVQLNLSASRPKDDQFILSTEKLLLSHSGFYLCAWSLGRANSDYTFGSGTRLLVI.

This clone ranks as medium-sized. Mouse germline and gene names are used. From the germline J gene comes the end of the CDR3, since the read stops 1 residue before it. The chain recombines TRBV3 with TRBJ2-7; 8 bases are a match to TRBD2. Germline V gives CDR1 SNHLY, CDR2 FYNGKV (reference sequence). This CDR3 has 14 amino acids. Losses at the gene ends were 5 bases for V and 4 bases for J; bases not matched to a gene: 7. CDR3 DNA, as far as it was read: TGTGCCAGCAGCATCAGACTGGGGACTTATGAACAGTAC. Amino acid sequence: CASSIRLGTYEQY. The CDR3, in full, reads CASSIRLGTYEQYF.

This clone is deemed large. Gene names are the mouse ones. The CDR3 loop reads CASSGNEQYF. The CDR3 bases that were read are TGTGCCAGCAGTGGCAATGAACAGTAC. The chain couples TRBV13-1 to TRBJ2-7; D call uncertain. Read data end 1 residue before the CDR3 end; the end is taken from the germline J gene. CDR1 and CDR2 (germline): NSHNY, SYGAGN. V lost 3 bases and J 5 bases, leaving 3 bases between the germline ends. The length of the CDR3 is 10 residues.

Comments on this clone: Gene names denote mouse genes. The read ends 1 residue before the CDR3 terminus; that terminus is restored from the germline J gene. V is TRBV29 and J is TRBJ1-1; D not resolved. Germline CDR1 MSHET, CDR2 SYDVDS. Between the trimmed V and J ends, which lost 6 bases and 0 bases, there was a span of 5 bases. This CDR3 spans 12 amino acids. This chain's CDR3 is CASRPANTEVFF. CDR3 bases read: TGTGCTAGCAGACCCGCAAACACAGAAGTCTTC.

This clone has a handful of counts. Mouse names are used for the genes. The sequence runs out 1 residue before the end of the CDR3; the remainder is reconstructed from the germline J gene. The chain is built from TRBV12-2 and TRBJ2-3; possibly TRBD1 for D (7 bases). CDR3 length equals 14 residues. The V and J ends lost 0 bases and 7 bases respectively, with 13 bases between them. Germline V lookup: CDR1 SGHLS, CDR2 HYDKME. Here the CDR3 reads CASSLGPGGKTLYF. The sequenced CDR3 bases are TGTGCCAGCTCTCTCGGGCCAGGGGGGAAAACGCTGTAT.

This clone appeared once. The gene names given are mouse names. Read data end 1 residue before the CDR3 end; the end is taken from the germline J gene. The V and J genes are TRBV3 and TRBJ2-7, with TRBD2 matching over 10 bases. V was clipped by 4 bases and J by 4 bases; unmatched bases: 4. Germline V gene sequence: CDR1 SNHLY, CDR2 FYNGKV (reference sequence). The CDR3 contains 14 residues. The DNA read from the CDR3 is TGTGCCAGCAGCTCCCGGGACTGGGGATATGAACAGTAC. It yields the protein CASSSRDWGYEQY. Given in full, the CDR3 is CASSSRDWGYEQYF.

This clone was observed a few times. These gene names are mouse names. The read halts 1 residue ahead of the CDR3 end, with the missing end drawn from the germline J gene. V and J are TRBV15 and TRBJ1-1, with 9 bases identical to TRBD1. The J segment lost 4 bases and the V segment lost 2 bases, leaving 5 bases of the junction unmatched. CDR1 is SGHND, CDR2 FRSKSL, per germline. The length of the CDR3 is 15 residues. This chain's CDR3 is CASSLTGGAGTEVFF. The CDR3 DNA, read in part, is TGTGCCAGCAGTTTAACAGGGGGCGCGGGCACAGAAGTCTTC.

This clone occurred a few times. These gene names are mouse names. The read stops 1 residue short of the end of the CDR3; the missing end is completed from the germline J gene. V is TRBV5 and J is TRBJ1-3, with a possible D match to TRBD1 (6 bases). This CDR3 is 15 amino acids long. Trimming pared 0 bases from V and 2 bases from J, leaving 8 bases between. Germline values: CDR1 LGHNA, CDR2 YNLKQL (reference sequence). The CDR3 protein is CASSQDRGPGNTLYF. CDR3 DNA, as far as it was read: TGTGCCAGCAGCCAAGATCGGGGGCCTGGAAATACGCTCTAT.

To note about this clone: Gene names and germline match the mouse. Sequencing ends 1 residue short of the CDR3 end; the germline J gene provides the rest. The chain recombines TRBV3 with TRBJ2-1, with 13 bases that match TRBD2. The CDR3 has 16 residues. Germline V gene data show CDR1 as SNHLY and CDR2 as FYNGKV (reference sequence). Trimming removed 5 bases from V and 6 bases from J; junction bases left unmatched: 7. CDR3 protein: CASSPGLGGRGAEQFF. The CDR3 bases that were read are TGTGCCAGCAGCCCCGGACTGGGGGGGCGAGGTGCTGAGCAGTTC. The full variable domain, in which reference TRBV3 and TRBJ2-1 provide the parts outside the CDR3, is GPKVLQIPSHQIIDMGQMVTLNCDPVSNHLYFYWYKQILGQQMEFLVNFYNGKVMEKSKLFKDQFSVERPDGSYFTLKIQPTALEDSAVYFCASSPGLGGRGAEQFFGPGTRLTVL.

Regarding this clone: Any gene name here is a mouse gene name. With the read ending 1 residue before the CDR3 end, the germline J gene is used to fill in that end. The chain joins TRBV26 to TRBJ2-5; 9 positions agree with TRBD2. Looked up from germline, CDR1 is KGHPV and CDR2 is FQNQEV (reference sequence). The CDR3 length is 15 residues. V trimming: 5 bases; J trimming: 2 bases; junction bases outside the gene matches: 5. The CDR3 is CASSSGGEGQDTQYF. The CDR3 DNA, read in part, is TGTGCCAGCAGTTCTGGGGGGGAGGGCCAAGACACCCAGTAC.

This clone turned up a few times. Gene names and germline refer to mouse. The CDR3 extends 1 residue past the end of the read, so its final part is completed from the germline J gene. The chain has TRBV13-3 and TRBJ2-5; 10 bases fit TRBD2. V was clipped by 3 bases and J by 2 bases; unmatched bases: 6. CDR1 is NNHDY, CDR2 SYVADS, per germline. The CDR3 runs to 16 residues. The CDR3 loop reads CASSVAGGAPQDTQYF. The CDR3 DNA, read in part, is TGTGCCAGCAGTGTGGCTGGGGGGGCGCCCCAAGACACCCAGTAC.

As regards this clone: These gene names are mouse names. The CDR3 is cut off 1 residue early in the read; its end comes from the germline J gene. This sequence joins TRBV26 and TRBJ2-4, with TRBD1 as a possible D gene (6 bases). V lost 3 bases, J lost 0 bases, and 10 bases lay in between. The CDR3 length is 15 residues. Germline-derived CDR1 and CDR2 are KGHPV and FQNQEV (reference sequence). This chain's CDR3 is CASSLHRASQNTLYF. CDR3 bases read: TGTGCCAGCAGTCTCCACAGGGCTAGTCAAAACACCTTGTAC.

Concerning this clone itself: The gene symbols are mouse symbols. The DNA ends 1 residue before the CDR3 does, and the rest of the CDR3 is filled in from the germline J gene. The chain is built from TRBV26 and TRBJ2-2, with 8 bases aligning to TRBD1. Trimming at V came to 5 bases and at J to 0 bases, leaving 5 bases not matched to a gene. Germline CDR1 reads KGHPV; CDR2 reads FQNQEV (reference sequence). The CDR3 is 16 residues long. CDR3 bases read: TGTGCCAGCAGTGGGATACAGGGGGCAAACACCGGGCAGCTCTAC. The encoded protein is CASSGIQGANTGQLY. The entire CDR3 sequence reads CASSGIQGANTGQLYF.

Regarding this clone: Gene names refer to mouse genes. The missing CDR3 end, 1 residue past where the read stops, is filled in from the germline J gene. This chain connects TRBV3 to TRBJ2-2, with 10 bases lining up with TRBD2. J was trimmed by 2 bases and V by 5 bases; bases with no gene match: 5. The CDR3 consists of 16 residues. The germline V gene has CDR1 SNHLY and CDR2 FYNGKV (reference sequence). The CDR3 sequence: CASSPDWGANTGQLYF. The part of the CDR3 DNA that was read is TGTGCCAGCAGCCCAGACTGGGGGGCGAACACCGGGCAGCTCTAC.

This clone was counted a single time. Gene names and germline refer to mouse. Read data end 1 residue before the CDR3 end; the end is taken from the germline J gene. V is TRBV20 and J is TRBJ2-3; 11 bases agree with TRBD1. Germline V lookup: CDR1 GFQATS, CDR2 STVNSAI. The trim removed 5 bases at V and 3 bases at J, leaving 7 bases unmatched. This CDR3 contains 15 residues. The CDR3 bases that were read are TGTGGTGCTGGGACAGGGGGGAGAGGGGCAGAAACGCTGTAT. This encodes CGAGTGGRGAETLY. The entire CDR3 is CGAGTGGRGAETLYF. The full variable domain, completed using reference TRBV20 and TRBJ2-3, is GALVYQYPRRTICKSGTSMRMECQAVGFQATSVAWYRQSPQKTFELIALSTVNSAIKYEQNFTQEKFPISHPNLSFSSMTVLNAYLEDRGLYLCGAGTGGRGAETLYFGSGTRLTVL.

This clone was found once. This likely came from a read error, as a far larger clone is one base away. Any gene name here is a mouse gene name. The read ends 1 residue shy of where the CDR3 ends; the end is completed using the germline J gene. J is TRBJ2-7 and V is TRBV13-3; TRBD1 is a possible D gene (5 bases). The CDR3 sequence is 11 residues long. CDR1 is NNHDY and CDR2 is SYVADS in the germline V gene. CDR3 region: CPTEGVYEQYF. Incomplete CDR3 DNA: TGTCCCACAGAAGGGGTTTATGAACAGTAC.

Of note for this clone: The genes are named according to mouse. CDR3 in amino acids: CASSLWGNYAEQFF. The sequenced CDR3 bases are TGTGCCAGCAGCCTCTGGGGGAACTATGCTGAGCAGTTC. The gene calls are TRBV5 and TRBJ2-1, with TRBD2 matching over 7 bases. Read sequence stops 1 residue before the CDR3 end, and the germline J gene provides the missing end. V was pared by 4 bases and J by 1 base, with 1 base of the junction left unmatched. The CDR3 consists of 14 residues. The germline V gene encodes CDR1 LGHNA and CDR2 YNLKQL (reference sequence).

With respect to this clone: Gene labels here are mouse ones. With the read ending 1 residue before the CDR3 end, the germline J gene is used to fill in that end. The V and J genes are TRBV12-2 and TRBJ2-7; 9 bases line up with TRBD2. This CDR3 is 13 amino acids long. V shed 3 bases, J shed 4 bases, and the junction held 3 bases outside the gene matches. Germline CDR1 SGHLS, CDR2 HYDKME. CDR3 in amino acids: CASSSGLGYEQYF. Partial CDR3 DNA: TGTGCCAGCTCTTCCGGACTGGGGTATGAACAGTAC.

By share, this clone ranks as large. Mouse gene names apply. The CDR3 goes on 1 residue after the read ends, and that part is filled in from the germline J gene. The V and J genes are TRBV3 and TRBJ2-7; TRBD2 matches 11 bases. CDR1 and CDR2 from the germline V gene are SNHLY and FYNGKV (reference sequence). This CDR3 region has 14 residues. V shed 4 bases and J 3 bases; nucleotides not matched to a gene: 2. The CDR3 bases that were read are TGTGCCAGCAGCTCCGACTGGGGGGGCTATGAACAGTAC. This translates into CASSSDWGGYEQY. The CDR3 in its entirety is CASSSDWGGYEQYF.

With regard to this clone: Gene names denote mouse genes. With the read ending 1 residue before the CDR3 end, the germline J gene is used to fill in that end. The J gene is TRBJ1-1, the V gene TRBV12-2, with D uncertain. Trimming shortened V by 6 bases and J by 1 base, and 8 bases separated the two germline ends. Germline V gives CDR1 SGHLS, CDR2 HYDKME. The CDR3 is made up of 12 amino acids. The part of the CDR3 DNA that was read is TGTGCCAGCAGCCCCATAAACACAGAAGTCTTC. Protein: CASSPINTEVF. The full CDR3 protein is CASSPINTEVFF.

A word on this clone: Gene names and germline match the mouse. Read data end 1 residue before the CDR3 end; the end is taken from the germline J gene. The chain uses TRBV26 and TRBJ2-4; D is ambiguous. The V end lost 3 bases, the J end lost 9 bases, and 10 bases lay between the germline ends. Per germline, CDR1 KGHPV and CDR2 FQNQEV (reference sequence). The CDR3 is made up of 12 amino acids. CDR3 protein: CASSLAEETLYF. The part of the CDR3 DNA that was read is TGTGCCAGCAGTCTCGCCGAGGAGACCTTGTAC.

This clone was observed a handful of times. These gene names are mouse names. The CDR3 goes on 1 residue after the read ends, and that part is filled in from the germline J gene. This sequence joins TRBV13-1 and TRBJ2-4, with a weak D call TRBD2 (7 bases). The V and J ends lost 1 base and 0 bases respectively, with 9 bases between them. The CDR3 is 15 amino acids. Germline V CDR1 and CDR2: NSHNY, SYGAGN. The sequenced part of the CDR3 DNA is TGTGCCAGCAGTGATAGGGGGGGTAGTCAAAACACCTTGTAC. It encodes CASSDRGGSQNTLY. The whole CDR3 sequence reads CASSDRGGSQNTLYF.

On this clone: Mouse germline and gene names are used. The read is 1 residue too short to cover the CDR3 end, so that end is filled in from the germline J gene. The V call is TRBV5, the J call TRBJ2-7, with TRBD2 identical over 11 bases. J was trimmed by 6 bases and V by 4 bases; bases with no gene match: 5. The CDR3 covers 14 residues. The V gene's germline CDR1 is LGHNA and CDR2 YNLKQL (reference sequence). The CDR3 region is CASSPDWGGLEQYF. The CDR3 bases that were read are TGTGCCAGCAGCCCCGACTGGGGGGGGCTTGAACAGTAC.

In the case of this clone: Gene names denote mouse genes. Sequencing ends 1 residue short of the CDR3 end; the germline J gene provides the rest. The gene calls are TRBV13-2 and TRBJ2-5, with 10 bases aligning to TRBD2. The trim removed 0 bases at V and 3 bases at J, leaving 1 base unmatched. The CDR3 runs 15 residues. Germline V gene data show CDR1 as NNHNN and CDR2 as SYGAGS (reference sequence). The CDR3 here is CASGDDWGGQDTQYF. The sequenced CDR3 bases are TGTGCCAGCGGTGATGACTGGGGGGGGCAAGACACCCAGTAC.

This clone is judged large (0.1 to 1%). Mouse names are used for the genes. The read gets to within 1 residue of the CDR3 end, and the germline J gene fills in the rest. The rearrangement joins TRBV26 to TRBJ1-3; no clear D. This CDR3 is 12 amino acids long. V was cut by 5 bases and J by 0 bases, with 2 bases left in between. Germline assignment: CDR1 KGHPV and CDR2 FQNQEV (reference sequence). CDR3 region: CASSNSGNTLYF. Incomplete CDR3 DNA: TGTGCCAGCAGTAATTCTGGAAATACGCTCTAT.

This clone turned up a few times. Gene labels here are mouse ones. The CDR3 end lies 1 residue beyond the end of the read and is filled in from the germline J gene. V and J are TRBV26 and TRBJ2-2; D might be TRBD1 or TRBD2, each matching 5 bases. Deletions cut 6 bases from V and 4 bases from J, with 9 bases between. The CDR3 extends over 13 amino acids. The V gene's germline CDR1 is KGHPV and CDR2 FQNQEV (reference sequence). Incomplete CDR3 DNA: TGTGCCAGCAGCGGGGCGGGCACCGGGCAGCTCTAC. As protein: CASSGAGTGQLY. The full CDR3 sequence reads CASSGAGTGQLYF.

By sample share, this clone is large. Gene and germline names: mouse. With the read ending 1 residue before the CDR3 end, the germline J gene is used to fill in that end. Other DNA variants within this sample encode the same CDR3. V gene TRBV19 combines with J gene TRBJ2-7, with 11 positions matching TRBD2. The junction had 4 bases not matched to a gene; V was cut back by 2 bases and J by 6 bases. CDR1 and CDR2 (germline): FNHDT, SITEND (reference sequence). The CDR3 has 14 amino acids. This CDR3 reads CASSIPGLGVEQYF. CDR3 bases read: TGTGCCAGCAGTATCCCGGGACTGGGGGTTGAACAGTAC.

A remark on this clone: Mouse names are used for the genes. The read is 1 residue too short to cover the CDR3 end, so that end is filled in from the germline J gene. J is TRBJ2-7 and V is TRBV26, with a tentative D call TRBD1 (7 bases). Looked up from germline, CDR1 is KGHPV and CDR2 is FQNQEV (reference sequence). The germline V and J ends were trimmed by 0 bases and 4 bases, with 13 bases remaining between them. The CDR3 runs to 15 residues. CDR3 sequence: CASSLSKAGGYEQYF. Incomplete CDR3 DNA: TGTGCCAGCAGTCTGTCGAAGGCAGGGGGGTATGAACAGTAC.

Of note for this clone: Gene names and germline match the mouse. The covered CDR3 bases are TGTGCAAGCAGCTTAGTGTCATATGAACAGTAC. It encodes CASSLVSYEQY. The entire CDR3 reads CASSLVSYEQYF. The V call is TRBV16, the J call TRBJ2-7, with D unresolved. The read terminates 1 residue ahead of where the CDR3 ends, so the germline J gene completes it. The length of the CDR3 is 12 residues. Germline V gene sequence: CDR1 SGHSA, CDR2 FRNQAP. Trimming pared 1 base from V and 4 bases from J, leaving 5 bases between.

This clone ranks as large. The genes are named according to mouse. The read is 1 residue too short to cover the CDR3 end, so that end is filled in from the germline J gene. This sample also contains other DNA sequences that code for the same CDR3. J is TRBJ1-3 and V is TRBV12-1; a possible D gene is TRBD1 (6 bases). CDR3 length: 14 residues. Trimming cost V 4 bases and J 0 bases, with 9 bases left between them. Germline assignment: CDR1 SGHSN and CDR2 HYEKVE. This CDR3 is CASSRTVSGNTLYF. CDR3 DNA, as far as it was read: TGTGCCAGCTCCCGGACAGTTTCTGGAAATACGCTCTAT. Combining the CDR3 with reference TRBV12-1 and TRBJ1-3 gives the whole variable domain DSGVVQSPRHIIKEKGGRSVLTCIPISGHSNVVWYQQTLGKELKFLIQHYEKVERDKGFLPSRFSVQQFDDYHSEMNMSALELEDSAMYFCASSRTVSGNTLYFGEGSRLIVV.

The sample holds a few counts of this clone. Germline and genes here are mouse. The read is 1 residue too short to cover the CDR3 end, so that end is filled in from the germline J gene. This chain uses TRBV3 with TRBJ2-1; maybe TRBD2 (5 bases). The CDR3 spans 13 residues. The germline V and J ends were trimmed by 0 bases and 7 bases, with 7 bases remaining between them. The germline CDR1 and CDR2 sequences are SNHLY and FYNGKV (reference sequence). CDR3: CASSLALGAEQFF. The sequenced CDR3 bases are TGTGCCAGCAGCTTAGCGCTGGGCGCTGAGCAGTTC.